This T cell receptor beta chain appears in the sequencing data of a study of T cell responses to AZD1222 COVID-19 vaccine. Assay used: immunoSEQ multiplex PCR; TCRdb lists only in-frame clones, some missing. The sample lists about 69,000 clones; approximately 87% were seen once. Trimming stripped 3 bases from V and 5 bases from J, with 19 bases between. In germline, CDR1 is MDHEN, CDR2 SYDVKM. The CDR3 length is 16 residues. This clone was counted a single time. This chain uses TRBV28 with TRBJ2-5, with D perhaps matching TRBD2 (5 bases). This receptor was obtained from an adult who received the AZD1222 COVID-19 vaccine. The starting material was peripheral blood, obtained 28 days after the second AZD1222 dose. CDR3 nucleotide sequence: TGTGCCAGCAGTTTTAATGAAGGATGGGGAGCTGAGACCCAGTACTTC. Its protein is CASSFNEGWGAETQYF.